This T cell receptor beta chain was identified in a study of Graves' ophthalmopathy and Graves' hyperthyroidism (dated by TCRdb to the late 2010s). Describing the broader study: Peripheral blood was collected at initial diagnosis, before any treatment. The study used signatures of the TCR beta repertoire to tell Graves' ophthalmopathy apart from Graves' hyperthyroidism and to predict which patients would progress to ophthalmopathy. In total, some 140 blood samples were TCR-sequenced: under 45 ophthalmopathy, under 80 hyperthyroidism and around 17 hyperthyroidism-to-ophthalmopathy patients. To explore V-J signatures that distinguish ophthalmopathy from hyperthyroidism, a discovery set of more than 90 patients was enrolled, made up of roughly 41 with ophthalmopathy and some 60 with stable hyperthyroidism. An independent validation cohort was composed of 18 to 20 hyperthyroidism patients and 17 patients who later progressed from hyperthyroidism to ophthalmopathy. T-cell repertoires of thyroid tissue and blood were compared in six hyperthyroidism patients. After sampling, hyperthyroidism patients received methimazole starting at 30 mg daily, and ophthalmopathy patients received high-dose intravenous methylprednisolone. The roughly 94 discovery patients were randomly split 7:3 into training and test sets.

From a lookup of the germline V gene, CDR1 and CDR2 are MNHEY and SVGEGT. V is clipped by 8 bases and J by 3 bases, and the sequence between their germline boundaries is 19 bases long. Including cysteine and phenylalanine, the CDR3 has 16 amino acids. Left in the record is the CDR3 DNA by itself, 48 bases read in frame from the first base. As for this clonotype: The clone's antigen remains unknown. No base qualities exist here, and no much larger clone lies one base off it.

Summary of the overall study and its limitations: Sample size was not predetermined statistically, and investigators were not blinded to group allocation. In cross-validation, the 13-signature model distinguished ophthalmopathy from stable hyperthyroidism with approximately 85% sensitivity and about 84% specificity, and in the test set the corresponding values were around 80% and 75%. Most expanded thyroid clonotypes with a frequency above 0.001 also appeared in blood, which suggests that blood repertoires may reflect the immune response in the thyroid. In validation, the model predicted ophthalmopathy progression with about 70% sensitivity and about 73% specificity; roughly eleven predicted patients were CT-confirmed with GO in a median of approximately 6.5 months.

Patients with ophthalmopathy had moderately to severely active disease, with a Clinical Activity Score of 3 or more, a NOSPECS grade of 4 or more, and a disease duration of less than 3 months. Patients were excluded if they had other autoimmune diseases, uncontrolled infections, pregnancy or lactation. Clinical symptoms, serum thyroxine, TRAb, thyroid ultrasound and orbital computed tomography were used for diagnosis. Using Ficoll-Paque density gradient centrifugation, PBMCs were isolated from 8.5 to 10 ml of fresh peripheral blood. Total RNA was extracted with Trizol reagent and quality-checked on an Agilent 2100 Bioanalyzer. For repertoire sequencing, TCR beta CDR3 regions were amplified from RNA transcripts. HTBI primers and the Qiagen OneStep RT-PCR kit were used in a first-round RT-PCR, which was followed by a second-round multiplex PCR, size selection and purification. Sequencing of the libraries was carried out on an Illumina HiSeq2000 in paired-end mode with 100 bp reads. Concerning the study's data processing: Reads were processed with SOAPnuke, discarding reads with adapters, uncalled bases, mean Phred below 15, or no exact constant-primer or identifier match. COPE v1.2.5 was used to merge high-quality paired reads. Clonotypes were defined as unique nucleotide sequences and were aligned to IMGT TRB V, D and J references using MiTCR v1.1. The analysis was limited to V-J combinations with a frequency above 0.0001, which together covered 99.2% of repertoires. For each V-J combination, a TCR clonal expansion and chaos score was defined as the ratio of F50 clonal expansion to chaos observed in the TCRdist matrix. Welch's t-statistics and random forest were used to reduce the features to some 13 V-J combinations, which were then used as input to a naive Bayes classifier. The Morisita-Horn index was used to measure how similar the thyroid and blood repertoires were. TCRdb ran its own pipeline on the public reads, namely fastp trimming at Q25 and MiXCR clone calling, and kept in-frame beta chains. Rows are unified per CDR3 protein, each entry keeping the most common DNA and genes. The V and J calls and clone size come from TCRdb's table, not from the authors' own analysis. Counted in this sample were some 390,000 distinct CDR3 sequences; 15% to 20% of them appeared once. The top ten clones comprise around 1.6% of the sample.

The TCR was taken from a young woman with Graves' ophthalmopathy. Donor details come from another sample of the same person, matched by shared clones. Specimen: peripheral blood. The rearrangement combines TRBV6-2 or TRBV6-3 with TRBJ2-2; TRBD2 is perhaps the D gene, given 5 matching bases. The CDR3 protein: CASGPIFREYTGELFF. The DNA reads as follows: TGTGCCAGCGGACCTATCTTCCGGGAATACACCGGGGAGCTGTTTTTT.